This TCR beta chain was documented in a study of neurological immune-mediated disorders. Study-wide points: TCR-beta repertoires seemed private in all groups, with no expanded CDR3 amino acid sequences shared.

Volunteers from a blood bank in Maryland, USA, made up the healthy controls. Unsorted libraries were generated from 2 million PBMCs held at -80 degrees C. This clonotype came up many times. Antigen specificity is unknown. Template-switch 5'RACE cDNA synthesis added a 10-nucleotide unique molecular identifier. TCRdb re-called the 5' RACE reads with MiXCR, one entry per CDR3 protein. This repertoire shows more than 45,000 distinct CDR3 sequences, roughly 11% found once; its top ten account for 1.5% to 2%. CDR3 length: 14 residues. Looked up from germline, CDR1 is SGHRS and CDR2 is YFSETQ. V lost 0 bases to trimming and J lost 5 bases, with 11 bases between them.

Material: PBMCs. The clonotype originates from a man aged 55 to 70 in good health. The chain joins TRBV5-1 to TRBJ2-5; weak D call: TRBD2 (6 bases). The CDR3 nucleotides are TGCGCCAGCAGCTTGGAACTTCGGGGGGAGACCCAGTACTTC. Encoded protein: CASSLELRGETQYF.